This TCR beta chain was sequenced during a study of tumor-infiltrating lymphocytes in primary liver carcinoma. Background on the study: Staged T1-T3 N0M0, the tumors had sizes that ranged from about 4.2 to 11 cm across.

V was shortened by 6 bases and J by 5 bases, with 13 bases between the two germline ends. The CDR3 covers 14 residues. Germline CDR1 reads MDHEN; CDR2 reads SYDVKM. Production of TCR beta cDNA used 500 ng total RNA together with a constant-region primer. Slightly modified ARM-PCR, run as three nested multiplex PCR rounds, produced the TCR beta libraries. In the first two PCR rounds, TRBV1-TRBV30 forward primers were paired with a C-beta reverse primer, and each round lasted 10 cycles. TCRdb redid the calling of the multiplex PCR reads with MiXCR, one entry per CDR3 protein. The repertoire holds fewer than 400,000 distinct CDR3 sequences, with about 50% as singletons. Blood RNA was derived from unsorted whole blood, and germline DNA was extracted too.

The sample comprised peripheral blood. The V gene is TRBV28, the J gene TRBJ2-2; D gene ambiguous. The sequence was obtained from a woman aged 25 to 45 with primary liver carcinoma and hepatitis B virus infection. Here the CDR3 reads CASRARDLTGELFF. The CDR3 coding sequence is TGTGCCAGCAGGGCAAGGGATCTTACCGGGGAGCTGTTTTTT.